The subject of this entry is one TCR beta chain. Its antigen is unknown. This specimen comes from a study of human T cells and chemical hapten exposure. Whole-study results and caveats: DPC sensitization left the count of TCRs above 1 in 1000 unchanged. Correlating positively with patch test score were the PT1 expanded TCR counts.

TCRdb re-derived calls from the RACE reads in MiXCR, one entry per CDR3 protein. Of about 140,000 distinct CDR3 sequences in the sample, about an eighth were seen once. CDR3 length: 13 amino acids. V lost 5 bases to trimming and J lost 8 bases, with 13 bases between them. Time point described: patch test 2, 6 weeks after DPC sensitization. Treatment in this sample: therapeutic diphenylcyclopropenone sensitization with weekly scalp DPC. Only after blood had been drawn was each patch test applied. Extraction of total RNA was performed on unfractionated whole blood. The chain uses TRBV12-3 or TRBV12-4 and TRBJ2-1; D is undetermined. The sequencing here drew on whole blood, taken in connection with sensitization to the hapten diphenylcyclopropenone (DPC). This receptor was identified in a woman aged 50 to 65 with alopecia areata. Some clones in this sample may be carry-over from other donors' samples. The CDR3 DNA sequence: TGTGCCAGCAGTCCCTCCCTTGTCGATGAGCAGTTCTTC. Translating it yields CASSPSLVDEQFF.